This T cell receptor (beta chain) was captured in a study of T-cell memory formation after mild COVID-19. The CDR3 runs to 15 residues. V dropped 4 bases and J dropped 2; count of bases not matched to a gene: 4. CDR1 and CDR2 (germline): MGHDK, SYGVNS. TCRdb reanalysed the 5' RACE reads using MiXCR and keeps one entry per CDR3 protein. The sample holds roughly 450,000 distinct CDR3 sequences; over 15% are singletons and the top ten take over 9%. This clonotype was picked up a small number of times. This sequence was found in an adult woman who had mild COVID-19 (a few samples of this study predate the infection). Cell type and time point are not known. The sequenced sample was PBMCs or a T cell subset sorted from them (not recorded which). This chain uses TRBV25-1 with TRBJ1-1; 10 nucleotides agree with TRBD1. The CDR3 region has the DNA TGTGCCAGCAGTGCACGGGACAGGGGCAACACTGAAGCTTTCTTT. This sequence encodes CASSARDRGNTEAFF.